A selection of T cell receptor beta chains follows, all from one sample in a study of CD8+ T cells in alopecia areata. Generated by immunoSEQ multiplex PCR, the TCRdb table keeps only in-frame clones and is missing some. The data contain 150,000 to 200,000 clones, about three fifths of them singletons. The starting material was CD4+ T cells sorted from blood, obtained between weeks 47 and 50, from a patient treated with tofacitinib. All receptors derive from a human donor with alopecia areata. Each CDR3 is given with its conserved first and last residue. A D gene is named only where the DNA matches it firmly. Some rows have no size entry. The others give once, few or many, or a class for an expanded clone.

j_call	v_call	d_call	clone_size	cdr3_aa	cdr3_nt
TRBJ2-3	TRBV10-3	-	-	CAISGIGKQPQYF	TGTGCCATCAGTGGTATCGGCAAGCAGCCGCAGTATTTT
TRBJ1-6	TRBV7-2	-	few	CASSLVSGYNSPLHF	TGTGCCAGCAGCTTAGTCTCTGGATATAATTCACCCCTCCACTTT
TRBJ1-2	TRBV11-3	-	-	CASSLDAGRYGYTF	TGTGCCAGCAGCTTAGATGCAGGCCGCTATGGCTACACCTTC
TRBJ2-2	TRBV9	-	once	CASSVRASGELFF	TGTGCCAGCAGCGTAAGAGCTAGCGGGGAGCTGTTTTTT
TRBJ1-1	TRBV7-3	-	few	CASSPSRGNTEAFF	TGTGCCAGCAGCCCGAGCAGGGGGAACACTGAAGCTTTCTTT
TRBJ1-4	TRBV2	TRBD1	-	CASKRDSTEELFF	TGTGCCAGCAAGCGGGACAGCACAGAGGAACTGTTTTTT
TRBJ1-1	TRBV7-2	-	-	CASSLVRYNTEAFF	TGTGCCAGCAGCTTAGTTCGGTATAACACTGAAGCTTTCTTT
TRBJ1-1	TRBV7-2	-	-	CASSLFVGNTEAFF	TGTGCCAGCAGCTTATTCGTGGGGAACACTGAAGCTTTCTTT
TRBJ1-5	TRBV30	-	-	CAWSVSQGQGNQPQHF	TGTGCCTGGAGTGTGTCCCAGGGCCAGGGCAATCAGCCCCAGCATTTT
TRBJ1-4	TRBV19	TRBD1	-	CASRRSGTGEEKLFF	TGTGCCAGCCGACGGTCCGGGACAGGGGAGGAAAAACTGTTTTTT
TRBJ2-5	TRBV23-1	TRBD1	-	CASNKGARMETQYF	TGCGCCAGCAACAAGGGGGCGCGGATGGAGACCCAGTACTTC
TRBJ1-6	TRBV18	TRBD1	-	CASSRQGSNSPLHF	TGTGCCAGCTCCCGACAGGGTTCAAATTCACCCCTCCACTTT
TRBJ2-6	TRBV5-4	-	-	CASSFGVGANVLTF	TGTGCCAGCAGCTTTGGGGTAGGGGCCAACGTCCTGACTTTC
TRBJ2-6	TRBV27	TRBD2	-	CASSFAGGVSSGANVLTF	TGTGCCAGCAGTTTTGCGGGAGGGGTTAGCTCTGGGGCCAACGTCCTGACTTTC
TRBJ1-4	TRBV7-2	TRBD1	-	CASSQPTGANEKLFF	TGTGCCAGCAGCCAACCGACAGGGGCAAATGAAAAACTGTTTTTT
TRBJ2-7	TRBV25-1	-	-	CASSEHRGSHSEQYF	TGTGCCAGCAGTGAACATAGGGGCTCGCATAGCGAGCAGTACTTC
TRBJ2-1	TRBV7-3	-	many	CASSPSGGTYNEQFF	TGTGCCAGCAGCCCCTCGGGGGGCACCTACAATGAGCAGTTCTTC
TRBJ2-2	TRBV30	-	-	CAWSTPGELFF	TGTGCCTGGAGTACCCCCGGGGAGCTGTTTTTT
TRBJ2-7	TRBV2	TRBD2	-	CASMRVPSIAGVPYEQYF	TGTGCCAGCATGAGGGTCCCCTCAATTGCGGGGGTTCCCTACGAGCAGTACTTC
TRBJ1-1	TRBV30	TRBD1	-	CAWRKDRGTEAFF	TGTGCCTGGAGGAAAGACAGGGGAACTGAAGCTTTCTTT
TRBJ1-2	TRBV7-9	-	-	CASSLAIGGNYGYTF	TGTGCCAGCAGCTTAGCAATCGGCGGGAACTATGGCTACACCTTC
TRBJ2-1	TRBV19	-	-	CASSIKLAGEQFF	TGTGCCAGTAGTATTAAACTAGCTGGTGAGCAGTTCTTC
TRBJ2-5	TRBV6-6	TRBD1	-	CASSRVRGHETQYF	TGTGCCAGCAGTCGAGTCAGGGGGCATGAGACCCAGTACTTC
TRBJ2-3	TRBV7-9	-	-	CASRLGGSTDTQYF	TGTGCCAGCAGATTAGGCGGTAGCACAGATACGCAGTATTTT
TRBJ1-2	TRBV18	-	few	CASSPGLEARNYGYTF	TGTGCCAGCTCTCCCGGGTTGGAGGCGAGAAACTATGGCTACACCTTC
TRBJ2-7	TRBV29-1	-	few	CSVGGRQTYEQYF	TGCAGCGTTGGAGGACGGCAAACCTACGAGCAGTACTTC
TRBJ2-7	TRBV29-1	TRBD1	once	CSAGQGSKAYEQYF	TGCAGCGCTGGACAGGGTTCTAAAGCCTACGAGCAGTACTTC
TRBJ1-1	TRBV30	-	-	CASGRSNTEAFF	TGTGCCTCGGGACGGTCCAACACTGAAGCTTTCTTT
TRBJ2-7	TRBV30	TRBD2	-	CAWSVGTTKGEQYF	TGTGCCTGGAGTGTCGGGACTACCAAGGGAGAGCAGTACTTC
TRBJ2-1	TRBV2	-	once	CARRQVWDEQFF	TGTGCCAGAAGACAGGTGTGGGATGAGCAGTTCTTC
TRBJ1-1	TRBV23-1	-	-	CASSRTTPDEAFF	TGCGCCAGCAGTCGGACGACGCCTGATGAAGCTTTCTTT
TRBJ1-2	TRBV14	TRBD1	-	CASSQDTGREGAYGYTF	TGTGCCAGCAGCCAAGATACGGGCAGAGAGGGGGCATATGGCTACACCTTC
TRBJ2-1	TRBV29-1	-	-	CSVGFNEQFF	TGCAGCGTTGGATTCAATGAGCAGTTCTTC
TRBJ2-1	TRBV7-9	TRBD2	-	CASSVTSGGQNNEQFF	TGTGCCAGCAGCGTTACTAGCGGGGGGCAAAACAATGAGCAGTTCTTC
TRBJ2-1	TRBV30	-	-	CAWKSGQYNEQFF	TGTGCCTGGAAATCTGGACAGTACAATGAGCAGTTCTTC
TRBJ2-3	TRBV5-1	TRBD1	-	CASTSGTGGTDTQYF	TGCGCCAGCACCTCCGGGACAGGAGGCACAGATACGCAGTATTTT
TRBJ1-2	TRBV15	TRBD1	-	CATSRDLGQGKGNGYTF	TGTGCCACCAGCAGAGATCTGGGACAGGGGAAAGGGAATGGCTACACCTTC
TRBJ2-3	TRBV15	TRBD1	-	CATSAFLGTGGADTQYF	TGTGCCACCAGTGCCTTTCTGGGGACAGGGGGCGCAGATACGCAGTATTTT
TRBJ2-7	TRBV6-5	TRBD1	-	CASSRQGQGTYEQYF	TGTGCCAGCTCCCGCCAGGGACAGGGGACGTACGAGCAGTACTTC
TRBJ1-1	TRBV14	-	few	CASSQTGLGAEAFF	TGTGCCAGCAGCCAAACAGGGTTGGGGGCTGAAGCTTTCTTT
TRBJ1-6	TRBV7-9	-	-	CASSRGAGVDSPLHF	TGTGCCAGCAGTCGAGGGGCAGGGGTAGATTCACCCCTCCACTTT
TRBJ2-2	TRBV30	-	-	CAWSPGTYLTGELFF	TGTGCCTGGAGCCCGGGAACCTATCTTACCGGGGAGCTGTTTTTT
TRBJ2-1	TRBV18	-	-	CASSPPDSNNEQFF	TGTGCCAGCTCACCACCGGACAGCAACAATGAGCAGTTCTTC
TRBJ1-2	TRBV29-1	TRBD1	-	CSVLGQGEDYGYTF	TGCAGCGTTCTTGGACAGGGGGAAGACTATGGCTACACCTTC
TRBJ2-3	TRBV4-1	TRBD1	-	CASSQSGQGTDTQYF	TGCGCCAGCAGCCAATCAGGACAGGGCACAGATACGCAGTATTTT
TRBJ1-1	TRBV4-3	-	few	CASSQGRVVNTEAFF	TGCGCCAGCAGCCAAGGAAGGGTGGTCAACACTGAAGCTTTCTTT
TRBJ2-7	TRBV2	TRBD1	-	CASRAGTGFSEQYF	TGTGCCAGCAGGGCCGGGACAGGGTTTTCCGAGCAGTACTTC
TRBJ2-4	TRBV5-1	-	-	CASSFDSQVENIQYF	TGCGCCAGCAGCTTTGACAGTCAGGTGGAAAACATTCAGTACTTC
TRBJ1-2	TRBV6-5	-	-	CASSYSTGNYGYTF	TGTGCCAGCAGTTACTCGACGGGAAACTATGGCTACACCTTC
TRBJ2-1	TRBV7-3	-	-	CASSLMRGRLVF	TGTGCCAGCAGCTTAATGAGGGGCCGATTGGTCTTC
TRBJ2-5	TRBV6-6	TRBD1	-	CASRPPGQGRETQYF	TGTGCCAGCAGACCCCCGGGACAGGGTCGAGAGACCCAGTACTTC
TRBJ1-1	TRBV29-1	-	-	CSVAGHENTEAFF	TGCAGCGTTGCCGGCCACGAGAACACTGAAGCTTTCTTT
TRBJ1-6	TRBV9	-	few	CASSVVNGGDLHF	TGTGCCAGCAGCGTAGTAAATGGGGGCGACCTCCACTTT
TRBJ2-5	TRBV29-1	-	once	CSDNREGETQYF	TGCAGCGACAACAGGGAGGGAGAGACCCAGTACTTC
TRBJ1-1	TRBV15	TRBD1	once	CATSRDQGGTEAFF	TGTGCCACCAGCAGAGATCAGGGGGGGACTGAAGCTTTCTTT
TRBJ2-5	TRBV20-1	-	-	CSALVETQYF	TGCAGTGCACTAGTGGAGACCCAGTACTTC
TRBJ2-1	TRBV5-1	-	once	CASSYRDGYNEQFF	TGCGCCAGCAGCTATCGGGACGGCTACAATGAGCAGTTCTTC
TRBJ1-1	TRBV7-9	-	-	CASSQTGLPNTEAFF	TGTGCCAGCAGCCAAACGGGACTCCCGAACACTGAAGCTTTCTTT
TRBJ2-7	TRBV30	-	few	CAWRGSYEQYF	TGTGCCTGGAGGGGGTCCTACGAGCAGTACTTC